These 29 T cell receptor beta chains came from one sample sequenced in a study of naive and memory T cell subsets. Both TRBC1 and TRBC2 were covered by a beta constant-region primer of two equimolar oligonucleotides. Ligated cDNA was amplified by four rounds of PCR with nested alpha and beta constant-region primers and SP2. One entry per CDR3 protein results from TCRdb running MiXCR on the UMI-ligation and nested PCR reads. The sample has under 35,000 distinct CDR3 sequences, around a sixth seen once. Sequences were obtained from effector memory CD4+ T cells from blood. Indicated subset: effector memory, CD45RA- CD27-. All receptors come from a human donor in good health.

This clonotype was seen many times. The CDR3 sequence: CACTSTGSEAFF. The DNA of the CDR3 is TGTGCCTGCACCTCAACAGGGAGTGAAGCTTTCTTT. The chain recombines TRBV30 with TRBJ1-1; D may be TRBD1 (6 bases). There are 12 residues in the CDR3. Trimming took off 6 bases at V and 7 bases at J, with 15 bases between the two ends. Per the germline V gene, CDR1 is GTSNPN and CDR2 is SVGIG (reference sequence). The variable domain in full, completed from reference TRBV30 and TRBJ1-1, reads SQTIHQWPATLVQPVGSPLSLECTVEGTSNPNLYWYRQAAGRGLQLLFYSVGIGQISSEVPQNLSASRPQDRQFILSSKKLLLSDSGFYLCACTSTGSEAFFGQGTRLTVV.

This clonotype was observed many times. The chain employs TRBV29-1 and TRBJ2-7, with D perhaps matching TRBD2 (5 bases). Germline-derived CDR1 and CDR2 are SQVTM and ANQGSEA. The CDR3 spans 12 residues. Trimming removed 4 bases from V and 7 bases from J, with 14 bases in between. CDR3 amino acids: CSVARQLGEQYF. CDR3 DNA sequence: TGCAGCGTTGCTCGGCAACTAGGGGAGCAGTACTTC.

This clonotype was counted a few times. The V gene is TRBV12-3 or TRBV12-4, the J gene TRBJ1-1; D is undetermined. The V and J ends lost 6 bases and 2 bases respectively, with 7 bases between them. This CDR3 spans 12 amino acids. The CDR3 nucleotides read TGTGCCAGCAGGCAGGACAACACTGAAGCTTTCTTT. Amino acids: CASRQDNTEAFF.

In regard to this clonotype: A much larger clone lies one base from this, so it may be a read error. This chain joins TRBV7-9 and TRBJ1-3; D is undetermined. The V gene lost 2 bases and the J gene lost 1 base, with 0 bases spanning the gap. Germline V gene lookup returns CDR1 SEHNR and CDR2 FQNEAQ (reference sequence). The CDR3 runs to 12 residues. The CDR3 DNA sequence: TGTGCCAGCAGCTTATCTGGAAACACCATATATTTT. It encodes CASSLSGNTIYF.

The chain combines TRBV20-1 with TRBJ2-7; D is possibly TRBD1 (6 bases). Deletions cut 1 base from V and 4 bases from J, with 20 bases between. The germline gives CDR1 DFQATT, CDR2 SNEGSKA (reference sequence). The CDR3 is 16 amino acids. The CDR3 protein is CSARAARGRAVYEQYF. The CDR3 coding sequence is TGCAGTGCTAGAGCGGCCAGGGGTCGGGCTGTTTACGAGCAGTACTTC.

The chain couples TRBV27 to TRBJ1-2, with 9 bases identical to TRBD1. Germline CDR1 reads MNHEY; CDR2 reads SMNVEV (reference sequence). V lost 6 bases, J lost 6 bases, and 11 bases stayed unmatched. The CDR3 is made up of 15 amino acids. The CDR3 sequence: CASRNGTGRLDGYTF. CDR3 DNA: TGTGCCAGCAGAAACGGGACAGGGCGGTTAGATGGCTACACCTTC.

This clonotype occurred many times. The chain recombines TRBV27 with TRBJ1-6, with D perhaps TRBD1 (5 bases). This CDR3 is built from 13 residues. Germline assignment: CDR1 MNHEY and CDR2 SMNVEV (reference sequence). The V and J ends lost 4 bases and 8 bases respectively, with 9 bases between them. The CDR3 bases are TGTGCCAGCAGTTCCCGGGGCGATTCACCCCTCCACTTT. Protein: CASSSRGDSPLHF.

This clonotype appeared a few times. The chain employs TRBV3-1 and TRBJ2-7; D is unresolved. CDR3 length: 14 amino acids. Germline values: CDR1 LGHDT, CDR2 YNNKEL (reference sequence). Trimming left V 4 bases short and J 6 bases short, with 16 bases between. CDR3 loop: CASSPPLPVSEQYF. Written as DNA, the CDR3 is TGTGCCAGCAGCCCCCCCTTGCCAGTGAGCGAGCAGTACTTC.

This clonotype appeared a few times. The V and J genes are TRBV10-3 and TRBJ2-5; TRBD1 matches 7 bases. Trimming cost V 3 bases and J 3 bases; bases outside gene matches: 7. The germline gives CDR1 ENHRY, CDR2 SYGVKD. The CDR3 contains 15 residues. CDR3 in amino acids: CAISDRGGLKETQYF. CDR3 DNA: TGTGCCATCAGTGATAGAGGGGGCCTCAAAGAGACCCAGTACTTC.

This chain links TRBV5-1 with TRBJ2-5, with D perhaps matching TRBD1 (5 bases). CDR1 is SGHRS and CDR2 is YFSETQ in the germline V gene. The CDR3 is 15 residues long. Trimming removed 1 base from V and 3 bases from J, with 13 bases in between. The CDR3 nucleotides are TGCGCCAGCAGCTTGAGGGGTTTAGAGAAAGAGACCCAGTACTTC. Protein product: CASSLRGLEKETQYF.

The rearrangement uses TRBV7-9 and TRBJ2-2; D call uncertain. The length of the CDR3 is 14 residues. From germline, CDR1 is SEHNR and CDR2 FQNEAQ (reference sequence). V lost 0 bases and J 11 bases, leaving 13 bases between the germline ends. For the CDR3, the DNA is TGTGCCAGCAGCTTAGCGCTGACCGAAGCTGAGCTGTTTTTT. Translation gives CASSLALTEAELFF.

The chain has TRBV20-1 and TRBJ1-1; 7 nucleotides line up with TRBD1. The junction had 20 bases not matched to a gene; V was cut back by 3 bases and J by 4 bases. CDR1 and CDR2 (germline): DFQATT, SNEGSKA (reference sequence). The CDR3 is made up of 18 amino acids. CDR3 amino acids: CSARGGGNRGPLLTEAFF. The CDR3, as DNA: TGCAGTGCTAGGGGGGGGGGAAACAGGGGACCCCTGCTCACTGAAGCTTTCTTT.

This clonotype was observed a single time. The gene calls are TRBV9 and TRBJ2-2; D ambiguous. The CDR3 runs to 14 residues. Germline V gene lookup returns CDR1 SGDLS and CDR2 YYNGEE. V lost 2 bases and J lost 2, with 7 bases in between. The CDR3, as DNA: TGTGCCAGCAGCGTGGTGGGAAACACCGGGGAGCTGTTTTTT. Amino acids: CASSVVGNTGELFF.

The chain has TRBV7-9 and TRBJ2-1, with 10 bases lining up with TRBD1. Germline V lookup: CDR1 SEHNR, CDR2 FQNEAQ (reference sequence). This CDR3 has 13 amino acids. Unmatched junction bases numbered 3, after V lost 6 bases and J lost 7 bases. The CDR3 spells CASSRQGANEQFF. The CDR3 DNA reads TGTGCCAGCAGTCGACAGGGGGCAAATGAGCAGTTCTTC. Variable domain in full (rest from reference TRBV7-9 and TRBJ2-1): DTGVSQNPRHKITKRGQNVTFRCDPISEHNRLYWYRQTLGQGPEFLTYFQNEAQLEKSRLLSDRFSAERPKGSFSTLEIQRTEQGDSAMYLCASSRQGANEQFFGPGTRLTVL.

This clonotype was detected a few times. The DNA for the CDR3 is TGCAGTGTGGGCGGCTACGAGCAGTACTTC. Its translation is CSVGGYEQYF. The genes are TRBV20-1 and TRBJ2-7; D unresolved. Germline V gene data show CDR1 as DFQATT and CDR2 as SNEGSKA (reference sequence). This CDR3 is built from 10 residues. V was cut by 7 bases and J by 3 bases, with 7 bases left in between.

This clonotype was found many times. The chain is built from TRBV10-2 and TRBJ1-1; D is unclear. Per the germline V gene, CDR1 is WSHSY and CDR2 is SAAADI. Trimming cost V 6 bases and J 5 bases, with 13 bases left between them. This CDR3 has 13 residues. CDR3 protein: CASRKAPGTEAFF. In DNA form, the CDR3 reads TGCGCCAGCAGGAAGGCCCCGGGAACTGAAGCTTTCTTT.

The V gene is TRBV12-3 or TRBV12-4, the J gene TRBJ2-7, with D possibly TRBD2 on 6 matching bases. The V and J ends lost 3 bases and 7 bases respectively, with 13 bases between them. This CDR3 has 13 amino acids. CDR3 nucleotide sequence: TGTGCCAGCAGTTTCCGGGGGTTCGGAGAGCAGTACTTC. Translation: CASSFRGFGEQYF.

V usage is TRBV10-1 and J usage is TRBJ1-3; no definite D call. The CDR3 runs to 17 residues. Trimming stripped 1 base from V and 2 bases from J, with 15 bases between. Germline CDR1 and CDR2: WNHNN and SYGVQD (reference sequence). CDR3 residues: CASSEFPGDSTGNTIYF. CDR3 in DNA: TGCGCCAGCAGTGAGTTCCCGGGTGACTCCACTGGAAACACCATATATTTT.

This clonotype was counted ten times or more. CDR3 loop: CASSQVQRTGELFF. The DNA for the CDR3 is TGTGCCAGCAGCCAAGTCCAGCGCACCGGGGAGCTGTTTTTT. The rearrangement links TRBV14 to TRBJ2-2, with D hard to call. From germline, CDR1 is SGHDN and CDR2 FVKESK. V dropped 1 base and J dropped 4 bases, with 7 bases sitting between them. CDR3 length: 14 amino acids.

This chain connects TRBV6-5 to TRBJ2-7; D not certain. CDR1 is MNHEY, CDR2 SVGAGI, per germline. There are 13 residues in the CDR3. Trimming pared 2 bases from V and 4 bases from J, leaving 9 bases between. The CDR3 is CASSYDSDYEQYF. DNA for the CDR3: TGTGCCAGCAGTTACGATTCAGATTACGAGCAGTACTTC.

This clonotype was detected ten times or more. The rearrangement uses TRBV20-1 and TRBJ1-5; D is possibly TRBD1 (5 bases). CDR3 length: 14 residues. From germline, CDR1 is DFQATT and CDR2 SNEGSKA (reference sequence). Trimming removed 5 bases at V and 5 bases at J, with 16 bases between. The CDR3 reads CSAPLGAQHQPQHF. Here the CDR3 DNA reads TGCAGTGCTCCCCTTGGGGCACAGCATCAGCCCCAGCATTTT.

This clonotype was seen only a few times. The chain has TRBV7-6 and TRBJ1-2; the match to TRBD1 covers 9 bases. Trimming removed 1 base from V and 7 bases from J; junction bases left unmatched: 13. The CDR3 is 17 amino acids. Germline values: CDR1 SGHVS, CDR2 FNYEAQ. The CDR3 region is CASSLGEPGTGTGGYTF. The CDR3 DNA is TGTGCCAGCAGCTTAGGGGAACCCGGGACAGGGACGGGTGGCTACACCTTC.

The chain joins TRBV29-1 to TRBJ1-2; D is unclear. Germline lookup yields CDR1 SQVTM and CDR2 ANQGSEA. The V end was cut by 7 bases, the J end by 4 bases, with 16 bases between. CDR3 length equals 13 residues. The CDR3: CSANDPGFYGYTF. The CDR3 coding sequence is TGCAGCGCAAACGACCCCGGGTTCTATGGCTACACCTTC.

This chain connects TRBV29-1 to TRBJ1-4, with 9 bases matching TRBD1. Germline-derived CDR1 and CDR2 are SQVTM and ANQGSEA. Trimming removed 4 bases from V and 7 bases from J; junction bases left unmatched: 16. The CDR3 sequence is 17 residues long. CDR3 nucleotides: TGCAGCGTTGCTTTTACAGGGGGCCTCGAACGGATTGAAAAACTGTTTTTT. It codes for CSVAFTGGLERIEKLFF.

This clonotype was observed at least ten times. This chain connects TRBV29-1 to TRBJ1-4; 7 nucleotides line up with TRBD1. The germline gives CDR1 SQVTM, CDR2 ANQGSEA. CDR3 length equals 14 residues. Germline trimming cut 4 bases from V and 7 bases from J; bases unmatched to any gene: 9. The CDR3 DNA reads as TGCAGCGTTGGTACGACAGGGTTCGGTGAAAAACTGTTTTTT. This gives the protein CSVGTTGFGEKLFF.

This clonotype was seen a few times. The chain combines TRBV24-1 with TRBJ2-7, with 7 nucleotides matching TRBD1. V lost 7 bases, J lost 5 bases, and 10 bases stayed unmatched. CDR3 length: 14 residues. Germline assignment: CDR1 KGHDR and CDR2 SFDVKD. The DNA for the CDR3 is TGTGCCACCAGCGCTCCCGACAGGGCCCACGAGCAGTACTTC. Protein: CATSAPDRAHEQYF.

V usage is TRBV6-1 and J usage is TRBJ1-1; D is uncertain. This CDR3 comprises 13 residues. Trimming stripped 4 bases from V and 0 bases from J, with 6 bases between. The germline V gene encodes CDR1 MNHNS and CDR2 SASEGT. CDR3 nucleotides: TGTGCCAGCAGTGGACGGCTGAACACTGAAGCTTTCTTT. It yields the protein CASSGRLNTEAFF.

This clonotype is medium-sized (0.01 to 0.1%) within its sample. The chain is built from TRBV28 and TRBJ1-1; tentatively, D is TRBD1 (5 bases). This CDR3 spans 12 amino acids. Trimming shortened V by 5 bases and J by 6 bases, and 10 bases separated the two germline ends. CDR1 is MDHEN and CDR2 is SYDVKM in the germline V gene. The CDR3 spells CASSRQSPEAFF. CDR3 nucleotide sequence: TGTGCCAGCAGTCGACAGTCCCCTGAAGCTTTCTTT.

The V gene is TRBV5-1, the J gene TRBJ2-1; possibly TRBD1 or TRBD2 for D (5 bases each). This CDR3 comprises 16 residues. V lost 0 bases and J 4 bases, leaving 14 bases between the germline ends. Germline V gives CDR1 SGHRS, CDR2 YFSETQ. The CDR3 region has the DNA TGCGCCAGCAGCTTGGTCTCCGGGACCGAGTACAATGAGCAGTTCTTC. It codes for CASSLVSGTEYNEQFF.